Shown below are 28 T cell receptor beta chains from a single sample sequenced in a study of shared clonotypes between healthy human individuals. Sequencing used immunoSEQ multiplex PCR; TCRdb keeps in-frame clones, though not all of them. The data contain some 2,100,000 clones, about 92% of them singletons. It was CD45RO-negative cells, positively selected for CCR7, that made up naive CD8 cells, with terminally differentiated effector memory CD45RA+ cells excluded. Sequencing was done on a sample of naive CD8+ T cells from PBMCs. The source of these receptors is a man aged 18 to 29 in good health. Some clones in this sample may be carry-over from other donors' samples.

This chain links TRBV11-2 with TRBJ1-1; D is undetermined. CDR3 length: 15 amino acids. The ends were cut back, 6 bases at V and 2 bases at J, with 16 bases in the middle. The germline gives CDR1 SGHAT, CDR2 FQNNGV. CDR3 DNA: TGTGCCAGCAGATTTTATGGGGAGACCAACACTGAAGCTTTCTTT. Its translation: CASRFYGETNTEAFF.

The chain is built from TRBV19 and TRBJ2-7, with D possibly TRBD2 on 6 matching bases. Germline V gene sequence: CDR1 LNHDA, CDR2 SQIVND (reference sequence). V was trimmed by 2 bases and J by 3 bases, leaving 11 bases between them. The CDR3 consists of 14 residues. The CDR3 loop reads CASSIFVEGYEQYF. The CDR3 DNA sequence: TGTGCCAGTAGTATATTCGTGGAGGGCTACGAGCAGTACTTC.

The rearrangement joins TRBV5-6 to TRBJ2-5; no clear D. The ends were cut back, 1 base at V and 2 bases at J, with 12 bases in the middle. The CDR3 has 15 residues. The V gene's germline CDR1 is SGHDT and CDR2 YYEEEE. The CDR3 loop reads CASSLSRVWQETQYF. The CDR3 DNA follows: TGTGCCAGCAGCTTGTCAAGGGTCTGGCAAGAGACCCAGTACTTC. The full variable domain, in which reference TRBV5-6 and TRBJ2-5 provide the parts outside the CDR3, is DAGVTQSPTHLIKTRGQQVTLRCSPKSGHDTVSWYQQALGQGPQFIFQYYEEEERQRGNFPDRFSGHQFPNYSSELNVNALLLGDSALYLCASSLSRVWQETQYFGPGTRLLVL.

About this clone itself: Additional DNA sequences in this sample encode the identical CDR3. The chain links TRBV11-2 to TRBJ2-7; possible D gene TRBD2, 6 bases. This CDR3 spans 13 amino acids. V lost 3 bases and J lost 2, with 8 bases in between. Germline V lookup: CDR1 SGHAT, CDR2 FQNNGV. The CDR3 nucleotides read TGTGCCAGCAGCTTGGGGAGGACCTACGAGCAGTACTTC. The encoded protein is CASSLGRTYEQYF.

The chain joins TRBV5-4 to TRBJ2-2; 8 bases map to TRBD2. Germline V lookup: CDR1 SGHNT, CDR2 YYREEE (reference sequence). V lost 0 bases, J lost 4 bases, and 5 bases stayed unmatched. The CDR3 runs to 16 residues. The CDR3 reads CASSLAPGGVTGELFF. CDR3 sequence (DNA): TGTGCCAGCAGCTTGGCCCCGGGAGGGGTCACCGGGGAGCTGTTTTTT.

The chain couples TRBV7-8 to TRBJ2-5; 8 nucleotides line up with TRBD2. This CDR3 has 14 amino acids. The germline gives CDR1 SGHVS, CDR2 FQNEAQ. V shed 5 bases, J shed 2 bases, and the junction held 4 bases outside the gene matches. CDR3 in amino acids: CASSVGTRQETQYF. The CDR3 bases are TGTGCCAGCAGCGTGGGGACTAGACAAGAGACCCAGTACTTC.

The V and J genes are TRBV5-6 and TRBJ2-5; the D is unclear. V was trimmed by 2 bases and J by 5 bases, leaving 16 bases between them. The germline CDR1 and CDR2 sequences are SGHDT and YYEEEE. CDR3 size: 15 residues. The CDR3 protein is CASSLSLGSLETQYF. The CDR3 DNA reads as TGTGCCAGCAGCTTAAGTCTGGGTAGCTTGGAGACCCAGTACTTC.

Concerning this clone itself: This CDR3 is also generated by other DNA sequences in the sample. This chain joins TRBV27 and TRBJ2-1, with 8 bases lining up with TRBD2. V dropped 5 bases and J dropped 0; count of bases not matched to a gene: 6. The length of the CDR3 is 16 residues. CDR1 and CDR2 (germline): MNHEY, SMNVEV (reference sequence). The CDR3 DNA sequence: TGTGCCAGCAGTCCAGTAGCGGGAAGCTCCTACAATGAGCAGTTCTTC. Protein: CASSPVAGSSYNEQFF.

CDR3 nucleotide sequence: TGTGCCAGCAGCCCTGGACAGGGAGGTGAAGCTTTCTTT. As protein: CASSPGQGGEAFF. The genes are TRBV14 and TRBJ1-1; 8 bases align to TRBD1. This CDR3 has 13 amino acids. The junction had 5 bases not matched to a gene; V was cut back by 4 bases and J by 7 bases. Looked up from germline, CDR1 is SGHDN and CDR2 is FVKESK.

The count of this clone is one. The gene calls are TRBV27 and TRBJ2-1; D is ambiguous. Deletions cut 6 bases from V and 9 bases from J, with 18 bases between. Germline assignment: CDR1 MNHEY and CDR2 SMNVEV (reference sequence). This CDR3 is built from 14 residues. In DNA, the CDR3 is TGTGCCAGCAGCCACGGCCCAAGGGTAACTGAGCAGTTCTTC. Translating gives CASSHGPRVTEQFF.

The CDR3 region is CASSLRDSWGYTF. The CDR3 coding sequence is TGTGCCAGCAGCTTAAGGGATTCCTGGGGCTACACCTTC. V is TRBV7-9 and J is TRBJ1-2; D remains unclear. The CDR3 runs to 13 residues. The ends were cut back, 2 bases at V and 8 bases at J, with 12 bases in the middle. The germline CDR1 and CDR2 sequences are SEHNR and FQNEAQ (reference sequence).

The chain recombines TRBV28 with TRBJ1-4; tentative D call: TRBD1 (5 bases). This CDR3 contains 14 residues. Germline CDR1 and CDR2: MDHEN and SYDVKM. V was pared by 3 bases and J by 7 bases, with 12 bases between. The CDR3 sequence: CASSLFGGAEKLFF. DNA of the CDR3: TGTGCCAGCAGTTTGTTTGGCGGGGCTGAAAAACTGTTTTTT. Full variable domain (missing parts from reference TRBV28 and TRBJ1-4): DVKVTQSSRYLVKRTGEKVFLECVQDMDHENMFWYRQDPGLGLRLIYFSYDVKMKEKGDIPEGYSVSREKKERFSLILESASTNQTSMYLCASSLFGGAEKLFFGSGTQLSVL.

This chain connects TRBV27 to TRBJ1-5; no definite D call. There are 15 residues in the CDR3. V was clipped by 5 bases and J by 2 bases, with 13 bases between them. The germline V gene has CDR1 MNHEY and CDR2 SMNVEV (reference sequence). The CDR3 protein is CASSPGVRGNQPQHF. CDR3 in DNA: TGTGCCAGCAGTCCCGGGGTGAGAGGCAATCAGCCCCAGCATTTT.

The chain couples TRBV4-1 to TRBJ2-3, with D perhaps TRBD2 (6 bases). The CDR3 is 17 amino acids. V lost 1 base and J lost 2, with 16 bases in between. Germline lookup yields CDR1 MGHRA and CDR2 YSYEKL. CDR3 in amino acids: CASSQGLSGFLTDTQYF. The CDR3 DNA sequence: TGCGCCAGCAGCCAAGGGTTGAGCGGGTTCCTCACAGATACGCAGTATTTT.

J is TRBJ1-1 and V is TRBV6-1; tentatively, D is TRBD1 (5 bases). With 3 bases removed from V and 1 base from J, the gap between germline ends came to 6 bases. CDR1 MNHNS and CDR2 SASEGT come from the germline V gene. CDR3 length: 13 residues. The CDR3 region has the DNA TGTGCCAGCAGTGATGGGGGGAACACTGAAGCTTTCTTT. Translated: CASSDGGNTEAFF.

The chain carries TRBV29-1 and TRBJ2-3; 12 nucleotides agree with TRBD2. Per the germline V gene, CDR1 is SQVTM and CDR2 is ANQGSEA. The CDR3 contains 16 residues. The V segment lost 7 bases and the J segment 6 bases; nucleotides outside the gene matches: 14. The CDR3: CSAQAGLAGGPDTQYF. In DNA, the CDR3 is TGCAGCGCCCAGGCTGGGCTAGCGGGAGGGCCCGATACGCAGTATTTT.

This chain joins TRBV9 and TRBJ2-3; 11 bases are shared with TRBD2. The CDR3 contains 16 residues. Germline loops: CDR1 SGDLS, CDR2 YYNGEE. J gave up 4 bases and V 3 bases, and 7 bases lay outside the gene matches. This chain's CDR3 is CASSAVSGRGADTQYF. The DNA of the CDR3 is TGTGCCAGCAGCGCAGTTAGCGGGAGGGGCGCAGATACGCAGTATTTT.

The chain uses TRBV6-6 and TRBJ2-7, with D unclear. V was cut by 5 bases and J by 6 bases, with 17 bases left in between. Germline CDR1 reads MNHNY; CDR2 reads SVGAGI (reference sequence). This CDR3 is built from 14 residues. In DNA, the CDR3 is TGTGCCAGCAGTGCCCTGGCAGGCGCTATCGAGCAGTACTTC. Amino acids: CASSALAGAIEQYF.

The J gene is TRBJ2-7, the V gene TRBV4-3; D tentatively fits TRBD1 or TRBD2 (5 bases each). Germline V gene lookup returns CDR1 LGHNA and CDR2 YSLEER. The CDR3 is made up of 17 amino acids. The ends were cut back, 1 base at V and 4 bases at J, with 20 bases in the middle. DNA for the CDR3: TGCGCCAGCAGCCAAGGAGCTGAGGGGCCGGGCAGGTACGAGCAGTACTTC. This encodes CASSQGAEGPGRYEQYF.

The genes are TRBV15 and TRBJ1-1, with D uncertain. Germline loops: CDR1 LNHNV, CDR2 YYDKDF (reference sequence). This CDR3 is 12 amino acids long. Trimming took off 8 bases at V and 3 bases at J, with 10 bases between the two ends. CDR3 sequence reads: CATLDSYTEAFF. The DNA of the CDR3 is TGTGCCACCCTAGACTCTTACACTGAAGCTTTCTTT.

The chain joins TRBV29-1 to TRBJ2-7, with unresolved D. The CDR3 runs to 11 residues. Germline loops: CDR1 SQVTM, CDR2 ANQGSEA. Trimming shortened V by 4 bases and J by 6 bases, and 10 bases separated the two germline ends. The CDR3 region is CSVAKDGEQYF. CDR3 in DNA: TGCAGCGTTGCGAAGGATGGCGAGCAGTACTTC.

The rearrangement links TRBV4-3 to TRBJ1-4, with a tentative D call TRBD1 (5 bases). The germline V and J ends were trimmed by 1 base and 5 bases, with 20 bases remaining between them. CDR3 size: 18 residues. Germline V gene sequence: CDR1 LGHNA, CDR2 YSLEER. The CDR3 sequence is CASSQGWGVVAGNEKLFF. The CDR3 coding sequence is TGCGCCAGCAGCCAAGGATGGGGGGTGGTCGCTGGGAATGAAAAACTGTTTTTT.

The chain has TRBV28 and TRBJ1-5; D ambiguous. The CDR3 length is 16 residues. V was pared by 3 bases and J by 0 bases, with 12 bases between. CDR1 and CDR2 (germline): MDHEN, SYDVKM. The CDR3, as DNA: TGTGCCAGCAGTTTCTCTCCATGGGATAGCAATCAGCCCCAGCATTTT. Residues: CASSFSPWDSNQPQHF.

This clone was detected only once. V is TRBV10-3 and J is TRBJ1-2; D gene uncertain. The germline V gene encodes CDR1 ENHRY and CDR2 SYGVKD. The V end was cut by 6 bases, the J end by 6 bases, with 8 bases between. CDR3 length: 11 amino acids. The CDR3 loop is CAIRDLHGYTF. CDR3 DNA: TGTGCCATCAGAGATTTACATGGCTACACCTTC.

In nucleotides, the CDR3 is TGTGCCAGCAGCCCGGAGGGGTCCGGACAACCCTACGAGCAGTACTTC. Its protein product is CASSPEGSGQPYEQYF. The chain recombines TRBV5-6 with TRBJ2-7; D may be TRBD2 (6 bases). Germline V gene lookup returns CDR1 SGHDT and CDR2 YYEEEE. Between the trimmed V and J ends, which lost 4 bases and 2 bases, there was a span of 19 bases. The CDR3 length is 16 residues.

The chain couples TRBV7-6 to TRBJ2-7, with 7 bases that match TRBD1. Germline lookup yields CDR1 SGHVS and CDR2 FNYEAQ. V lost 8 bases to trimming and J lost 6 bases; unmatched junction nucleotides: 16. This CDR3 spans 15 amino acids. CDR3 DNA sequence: TGTGCCAGCTCCCCTAACCCGACAGGGCGGCCCGAGCAGTACTTC. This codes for CASSPNPTGRPEQYF.

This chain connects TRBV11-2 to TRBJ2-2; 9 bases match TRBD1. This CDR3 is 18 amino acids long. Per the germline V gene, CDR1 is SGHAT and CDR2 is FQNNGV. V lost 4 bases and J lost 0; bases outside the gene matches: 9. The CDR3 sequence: CASSSPRDRAPNTGELFF. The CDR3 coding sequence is TGTGCCAGCAGCTCCCCCCGGGACAGGGCCCCGAACACCGGGGAGCTGTTTTTT.

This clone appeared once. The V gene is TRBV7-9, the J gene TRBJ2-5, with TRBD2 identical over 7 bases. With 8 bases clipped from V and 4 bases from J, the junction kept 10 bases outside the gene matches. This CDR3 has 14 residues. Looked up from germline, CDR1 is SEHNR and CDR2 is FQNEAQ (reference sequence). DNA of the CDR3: TGTGCCAGCCGAAGCGGGGCGTCGGGAGAGACCCAGTACTTC. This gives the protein CASRSGASGETQYF.